This T cell receptor beta chain was obtained from a study of OX40 agonist ivuxolimab in advanced cancers. Sequenced by immunoSEQ multiplex PCR; TCRdb stores in-frame clones only, minus some. The sample contains over 90,000 clones, 90% of which appear only once. CDR1 is WSHSY, CDR2 SAAADI, per germline. This CDR3 contains 15 residues. Trimming removed 6 bases from V and 2 bases from J, with 13 bases in between. The source of this sequence is an adult with an advanced solid tumor such as melanoma, head and neck, liver or kidney cancer. V is TRBV10-2 and J is TRBJ2-2; no definite D call. Sample: CD4+ or CD8+ T cells sorted from blood, taken in a trial of the OX40 agonist ivuxolimab. The CDR3 DNA is TGCGCCAGCAGCCTAACAGTAGGTAACACCGGGGAGCTGTTTTTT. Translation gives CASSLTVGNTGELFF.